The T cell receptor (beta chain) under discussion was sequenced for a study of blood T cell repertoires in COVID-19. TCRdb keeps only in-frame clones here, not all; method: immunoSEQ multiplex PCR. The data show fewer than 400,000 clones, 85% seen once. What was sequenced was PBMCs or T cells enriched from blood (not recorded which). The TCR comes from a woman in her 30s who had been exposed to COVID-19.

Here the CDR3 DNA reads TGTGCCAGCAGCTTAGTCTATTTTGATCAGCCCCAGCATTTT. Its translation is CASSLVYFDQPQHF. This rearrangement joins TRBV7-2 to TRBJ1-5; D remains ambiguous. The CDR3 consists of 14 residues. V was pared by 1 base and J by 5 bases, with 9 bases between. CDR1 is SGHTA and CDR2 is FQGNSA in the germline V gene.